This TCR beta chain was identified in a study of T cells in Graves' hyperthyroidism and ophthalmopathy. The PBMCs were taken from about 10 ml of fresh peripheral blood. Study outcomes and limitations: Before onset, by a median of 6.5 months, the model predicted ophthalmopathy.

Amplified TCR beta CDR3 regions derived from RNA transcripts. The TCR CDR3 was amplified in a first-round RT-PCR using the HTBI primer set. In TCRdb, the multiplex PCR reads were re-called with MiXCR into one record per CDR3 protein. The sample includes hundreds of thousands of distinct CDR3 sequences, 35% to 40% of them seen just once. This clonotype has just a few counts. Its cognate antigen is unknown. The specimen was blood. This clonotype was obtained from a man aged 18 to 35 with Graves' hyperthyroidism.

CDR3 bases: TGTGCCAGCAGATGGGGTTTCCAAGAGACCCAGTACTTC. As protein: CASRWGFQETQYF. This chain uses TRBV11-2 with TRBJ2-5; D unclear. The germline V and J ends were trimmed by 6 bases and 1 base, with 9 bases remaining between them. This CDR3 has 13 amino acids. CDR1 SGHAT and CDR2 FQNNGV come from the germline V gene.